These 6 T cell receptor beta chains came from one sample sequenced in a study of blood T cells in healthy people across ages. For the second PCR, which ran for about 7 to 11 cycles, a sample-barcoded 5' primer and a J-beta primer mix were used. TCRdb passed the 5' RACE reads through MiXCR, listing each CDR3 protein once. This table has more than 1,400,000 distinct CDR3 sequences, 42% appearing once. Input material: blood. These TCRs come from a woman younger than 35 in good health.

In regard to this clonotype: Mismatch with germline at one junction end may stem from a read error. V and J are TRBV7-2 and TRBJ2-7; no clear D gene. The CDR3 runs 14 residues. The germline CDR1 and CDR2 sequences are SGHTA and FQGNSA. CDR3 DNA: TGTGCCAGCCGCTTCGCCTTTTCCTCCTACGAGCAGTACTTC. Its translation: CASRFAFSSYEQYF.

This clonotype showed up many times. The rearrangement joins TRBV20-1 to TRBJ2-3; D is unresolved. The germline CDR1 and CDR2 sequences are DFQATT and SNEGSKA (reference sequence). With 2 bases removed from V and 4 bases from J, the gap between germline ends came to 4 bases. CDR3 size: 11 residues. The CDR3 loop reads CSARKSDTQYF. The CDR3 DNA is TGCAGTGCTAGAAAGTCAGATACGCAGTATTTT.

V usage is TRBV27 and J usage is TRBJ2-1; TRBD1 might be the D (6 bases). The V end lost 6 bases, the J end lost 4 bases, and 10 bases lay between the germline ends. The V gene's germline CDR1 is MNHEY and CDR2 SMNVEV (reference sequence). This CDR3 is 13 amino acids long. The CDR3 loop is CASRGRGYNEQFF. CDR3 sequence (DNA): TGTGCCAGCAGGGGCAGGGGTTACAATGAGCAGTTCTTC.

The genes are TRBV20-1 and TRBJ2-1, with D uncertain. The V end was cut by 2 bases, the J end by 6 bases, with 14 bases between. The CDR3 covers 14 residues. Germline loops: CDR1 DFQATT, CDR2 SNEGSKA (reference sequence). The CDR3 protein is CSARHPHRTNEQFF. CDR3 nucleotide sequence: TGCAGTGCTAGACATCCTCACAGAACCAATGAGCAGTTCTTC.

This clonotype has only a few counts. The chain couples TRBV7-8 to TRBJ2-1; 9 bases map to TRBD2. V lost 5 bases to trimming and J lost 4 bases; unmatched junction nucleotides: 9. The length of the CDR3 is 16 residues. CDR1 and CDR2 from the germline V gene are SGHVS and FQNEAQ. CDR3 region: CASSLQSSGVYNEQFF. The DNA of the CDR3 is TGTGCCAGCAGCCTCCAATCTAGCGGGGTTTACAATGAGCAGTTCTTC.

The rearrangement joins TRBV27 to TRBJ1-5, with D unclear. Per the germline V gene, CDR1 is MNHEY and CDR2 is SMNVEV (reference sequence). This CDR3 has 14 residues. The V end lost 10 bases, the J end lost 0 bases, and 13 bases lay between the germline ends. CDR3: CATRGVNSNQPQHF. CDR3 DNA: TGTGCCACCCGTGGGGTAAATAGCAATCAGCCCCAGCATTTT.